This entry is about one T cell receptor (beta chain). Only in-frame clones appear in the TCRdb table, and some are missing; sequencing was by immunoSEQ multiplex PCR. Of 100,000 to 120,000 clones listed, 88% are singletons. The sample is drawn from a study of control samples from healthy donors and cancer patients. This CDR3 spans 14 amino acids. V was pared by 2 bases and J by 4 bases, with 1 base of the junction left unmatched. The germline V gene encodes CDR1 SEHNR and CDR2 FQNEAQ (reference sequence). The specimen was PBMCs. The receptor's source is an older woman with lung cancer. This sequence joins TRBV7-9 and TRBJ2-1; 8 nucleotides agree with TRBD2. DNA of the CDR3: TGTGCCAGCAGCTTATTAGCGGGGTACAATGAGCAGTTCTTC. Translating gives CASSLLAGYNEQFF.